Following are 29 T cell receptor beta chains from one sample sequenced in a study of cytomegalovirus exposure and HLA in healthy donors. Researchers ran the PCR with 60 Vbeta and 13 Jbeta primers. Profiled with immunoSEQ multiplex PCR; TCRdb holds only in-frame clones, not every one. The sample holds 110,000 to 150,000 clones, 73% seen once. Sequenced sample: PBMCs. The receptors originated from a woman in her 40s in good health and CMV-seronegative.

The V and J genes are TRBV2 and TRBJ1-2; 8 bases fit TRBD1. Per germline, CDR1 SNHLY and CDR2 FYNNEI. CDR3 length equals 14 residues. With V trimmed by 8 bases and J by 13 bases, 18 bases remained unmatched. The CDR3 region is CASGKDRVRFEGTF. The CDR3 nucleotides are TGTGCCAGCGGCAAGGACAGGGTTCGCTTTGAGGGCACCTTC.

The gene calls are TRBV4-1 and TRBJ1-2, with TRBD1 as a possible D gene (5 bases). Germline V gene lookup returns CDR1 MGHRA and CDR2 YSYEKL. V was trimmed by 1 base and J by 4 bases, leaving 16 bases between them. This CDR3 has 16 residues. The CDR3 reads CASSQVVNSQGYGYTF. CDR3 bases: TGCGCCAGCAGCCAAGTGGTGAACAGCCAGGGCTATGGCTACACCTTC.

The gene calls are TRBV29-1 and TRBJ2-5, with TRBD2 matching 9 bases. The germline CDR1 and CDR2 sequences are SQVTM and ANQGSEA. The CDR3 runs to 13 residues. After removal of 6 bases from V and 4 bases from J, the junction contained 6 bases not matched to a gene. The CDR3 is CSVLAGGPETQYF. For the CDR3, the DNA is TGCAGCGTCCTGGCGGGGGGGCCAGAGACCCAGTACTTC.

There are a few counts of this clone. The rearrangement joins TRBV7-8 to TRBJ1-1; D perhaps matches TRBD1 (5 bases). The CDR3 runs to 13 residues. The germline V gene has CDR1 SGHVS and CDR2 FQNEAQ. Trimming shortened V by 3 bases and J by 2 bases, and 7 bases separated the two germline ends. The CDR3 sequence: CASSFDSNTEAFF. The CDR3 DNA reads TGTGCCAGCAGCTTTGACAGCAACACTGAAGCTTTCTTT.

The chain carries TRBV5-4 and TRBJ2-2; possibly TRBD2 for D (5 bases). V lost 4 bases to trimming and J lost 1 base, with 11 bases between them. This CDR3 has 15 amino acids. Germline CDR1 is SGHNT and CDR2 is YYREEE (reference sequence). The CDR3 DNA reads TGTGCCAGCAGCCCCCGGGATCTGAACACCGGGGAGCTGTTTTTT. It yields the protein CASSPRDLNTGELFF.

The V call is TRBV15, the J call TRBJ1-1, with TRBD1 as a possible D gene (6 bases). Germline V gene data show CDR1 as LNHNV and CDR2 as YYDKDF (reference sequence). The CDR3 extends over 14 amino acids. V was trimmed by 8 bases and J by 0 bases, leaving 13 bases between them. The CDR3 DNA reads TGTGCCACCGAACCGGGACACTTGAACACTGAAGCTTTCTTT. Translated: CATEPGHLNTEAFF. Full variable domain (missing parts from reference TRBV15 and TRBJ1-1): DAMVIQNPRYQVTQFGKPVTLSCSQTLNHNVMYWYQQKSSQAPKLLFHYYDKDFNNEADTPDNFQSRRPNTSFCFLDIRSPGLGDTAMYLCATEPGHLNTEAFFGQGTRLTVV.

J is TRBJ1-2 and V is TRBV5-6, with 9 bases identical to TRBD1. The V segment lost 6 bases and the J segment 4 bases; nucleotides outside the gene matches: 10. The length of the CDR3 is 15 residues. The germline V gene has CDR1 SGHDT and CDR2 YYEEEE. CDR3 residues: CASTPAEQGAYGYTF. The DNA for the CDR3 is TGTGCCAGCACCCCGGCTGAACAGGGGGCCTATGGCTACACCTTC.

V gene TRBV9 combines with J gene TRBJ1-1; no clear D gene. The CDR3 is 15 amino acids. Germline CDR1 reads SGDLS; CDR2 reads YYNGEE. Trimming took 4 bases from V and 3 from J, leaving 16 bases between them. The CDR3, as DNA: TGTGCCAGCAGCTCAACGGGAAGGTGGGACACTGAAGCTTTCTTT. Protein sequence: CASSSTGRWDTEAFF.

V is TRBV7-3 and J is TRBJ2-2; D gene ambiguous. V was trimmed by 4 bases and J by 6 bases, leaving 9 bases between them. The CDR3 length is 13 residues. Germline loops: CDR1 SGHTA, CDR2 FQGTGA. CDR3 in amino acids: CASSSGQAGELFF. DNA of the CDR3: TGTGCCAGCAGCTCTGGGCAGGCCGGGGAGCTGTTTTTT.

This rearrangement joins TRBV4-3 to TRBJ1-1, with D unresolved. The CDR3 spans 14 residues. V gave up 0 bases and J gave up 2 bases, with 7 bases separating them. Germline CDR1 and CDR2: LGHNA and YSLEER. DNA for the CDR3: TGCGCCAGCAGCCAAGACCTTGGCAACACTGAAGCTTTCTTT. Its translation: CASSQDLGNTEAFF.

This rearrangement joins TRBV7-2 to TRBJ1-2; D is unresolved. The CDR3 loop spans 14 amino acids. Trimming pared 3 bases from V and 5 bases from J, leaving 13 bases between. Germline CDR1 SGHTA, CDR2 FQGNSA. The CDR3 is CASSFWQSEYGYTF. The DNA of the CDR3 is TGTGCCAGCAGCTTTTGGCAATCGGAGTATGGCTACACCTTC.

This clone was detected only once. The chain carries TRBV7-8 and TRBJ2-7, with 8 nucleotides matching TRBD2. The CDR3 is 16 amino acids. The J segment lost 5 bases and the V segment lost 5 bases, leaving 14 bases of the junction unmatched. Germline CDR1 reads SGHVS; CDR2 reads FQNEAQ. CDR3 nucleotides: TGTGCCAGCAGCCCGAAGCGGGGGCCCTCCCTTAACGAGCAGTACTTC. It is translated as CASSPKRGPSLNEQYF.

In DNA form, the CDR3 reads TGCGCCAGCAGCCAAGATATGGGGCGGAGCTCCTACAATGAGCAGTTCTTC. Protein: CASSQDMGRSSYNEQFF. The chain uses TRBV4-3 and TRBJ2-1, with D possibly being TRBD1 (5 bases). Germline V CDR1 and CDR2: LGHNA, YSLEER. The CDR3 has 17 residues. The V end lost 0 bases, the J end lost 0 bases, and 12 bases lay between the germline ends.

The V and J genes are TRBV7-9 and TRBJ1-4, with 7 bases lining up with TRBD1. Germline CDR1 is SEHNR and CDR2 is FQNEAQ (reference sequence). V shed 7 bases, J shed 1 base, and the junction held 6 bases outside the gene matches. This CDR3 region has 15 residues. The CDR3 DNA reads as TGTGCCAGCACTGAGGGGGCGGTAACTAATGAAAAACTGTTTTTT. Residues: CASTEGAVTNEKLFF.

The rearrangement uses TRBV10-2 and TRBJ1-6, with TRBD1 identical over 8 bases. The V gene's germline CDR1 is WSHSY and CDR2 SAAADI. CDR3 length: 15 amino acids. J gave up 5 bases and V 6 bases, and 6 bases lay outside the gene matches. The CDR3: CASSPGTGDNSPLHF. The DNA for the CDR3 is TGCGCCAGCAGCCCCGGGACAGGAGATAATTCACCCCTCCACTTT.

This chain connects TRBV4-2 to TRBJ2-7, with D tentatively TRBD1 (6 bases). V was pared by 0 bases and J by 0 bases, with 9 bases between. The CDR3 consists of 15 residues. Germline V gene sequence: CDR1 LGHNA, CDR2 YNFKEQ. This CDR3 reads CASSQDRDTSYEQYV. The CDR3, as DNA: TGTGCCAGCAGCCAAGATCGGGACACCTCCTACGAGCAGTACGTC.

The chain employs TRBV11-2 and TRBJ2-5; TRBD1 might be the D (7 bases). Between the trimmed V and J ends, which lost 4 bases and 5 bases, there was a span of 17 bases. Germline CDR1 reads SGHAT; CDR2 reads FQNNGV. CDR3 length equals 15 residues. The CDR3 loop reads CASSSRQGGEETQYF. DNA for the CDR3: TGTGCCAGCAGCTCCCGACAGGGAGGAGAGGAGACCCAGTACTTC. The complete variable domain, with remaining parts taken from reference TRBV11-2 and TRBJ2-5, reads EAGVAQSPRYKIIEKRQSVAFWCNPISGHATLYWYQQILGQGPKLLIQFQNNGVVDDSQLPKDRFSAERLKGVDSTLKIQPAKLEDSAVYLCASSSRQGGEETQYFGPGTRLLVL.

The genes are TRBV27 and TRBJ1-1; D gene unclear. CDR1 and CDR2 from the germline V gene are MNHEY and SMNVEV (reference sequence). V was trimmed by 2 bases and J by 3 bases, leaving 13 bases between them. The CDR3 is 15 amino acids. The CDR3 region is CASSLDPWGDTEAFF. For the CDR3, the DNA is TGTGCCAGCAGTTTAGACCCCTGGGGAGACACTGAAGCTTTCTTT.

Comment on this clone: At the DNA level, this CDR3 is encoded by other sequences in the same sample as well. The chain recombines TRBV18 with TRBJ2-2; 10 bases fit TRBD1. V dropped 3 bases and J dropped 5; count of bases not matched to a gene: 0. The length of the CDR3 is 14 residues. Germline CDR1 reads KGHSH; CDR2 reads LQKENI. The CDR3: CASSPGQGTGELFF. CDR3 sequence (DNA): TGTGCCAGCTCACCGGGACAGGGGACCGGGGAGCTGTTTTTT.

The V gene is TRBV23-1, the J gene TRBJ1-2, with 11 nucleotides matching TRBD1. TRBV23-1 is an open reading frame, and its role is uncertain. J lost 7 bases, V lost 6 bases, and 7 bases had no gene match. The CDR3 consists of 14 residues. CDR3 protein: CASSRTGGGTGYTF. In nucleotides, the CDR3 is TGCGCCAGCAGCCGGACAGGGGGCGGAACTGGCTACACCTTC.

The chain recombines TRBV6-6 with TRBJ2-1, with 8 bases matching TRBD1. The length of the CDR3 is 11 residues. The germline CDR1 and CDR2 sequences are MNHNY and SVGAGI (reference sequence). Trimming cost V 8 bases and J 8 bases; bases outside gene matches: 2. CDR3 loop: CASRQGYEQFF. CDR3 DNA: TGTGCCAGCCGACAGGGGTATGAGCAGTTCTTC.

V is TRBV5-8 and J is TRBJ2-7; 8 nucleotides align to TRBD1. V lost 0 bases, J lost 7 bases, and 9 bases stayed unmatched. Germline V gives CDR1 SGHTS, CDR2 YDEGEE. The CDR3 runs 15 residues. The CDR3 DNA is TGTGCCAGCAGCTTGGCCGGCCAGGGGGCTCGAGAGCAGTACGTC. Protein sequence: CASSLAGQGAREQYV.

On this clone: Distinct nucleotide sequences in the sample also encode this CDR3. The rearrangement links TRBV10-3 to TRBJ1-1; D is undetermined. Germline V lookup: CDR1 ENHRY, CDR2 SYGVKD. This CDR3 contains 13 residues. The V end lost 2 bases, the J end lost 1 base, and 5 bases lay between the germline ends. The CDR3 loop is CAISEMRNTEAFF. The DNA for the CDR3 is TGTGCCATCAGTGAGATGAGGAACACTGAAGCTTTCTTT.

The chain uses TRBV9 and TRBJ2-1; 7 bases match TRBD1. The V gene's germline CDR1 is SGDLS and CDR2 YYNGEE. Trimming at V came to 4 bases and at J to 3 bases, leaving 13 bases not matched to a gene. This CDR3 has 17 amino acids. As DNA, the CDR3 is TGTGCCAGCAGCTTCAGCTCACAGGGGTCTTTCTACAATGAGCAGTTCTTC. Translation gives CASSFSSQGSFYNEQFF.

V and J are TRBV28 and TRBJ1-6; D gene uncertain. The CDR3 is 20 amino acids. Trimming took 2 bases from V and 0 from J, leaving 20 bases between them. The germline V gene has CDR1 MDHEN and CDR2 SYDVKM. CDR3 sequence: CASSLGRGTLESSYNSPLHF. CDR3 DNA sequence: TGTGCCAGCAGTTTAGGTCGGGGTACTCTCGAGAGCTCCTATAATTCACCCCTCCACTTT.

The CDR3 sequence: CASSFTSGLRVGTQYF. CDR3 bases: TGTGCCAGCAGTTTTACTTCGGGACTAAGGGTCGGTACGCAGTATTTT. The chain uses TRBV27 and TRBJ2-3, with 7 bases fitting TRBD2. The CDR3 has 16 amino acids. V lost 3 bases and J lost 8; bases outside the gene matches: 14. Per the germline V gene, CDR1 is MNHEY and CDR2 is SMNVEV (reference sequence).

The chain links TRBV6-5 to TRBJ1-1; D call uncertain. Germline lookup yields CDR1 MNHEY and CDR2 SVGAGI. Trimming took off 5 bases at V and 4 bases at J, with 8 bases between the two ends. This CDR3 is built from 12 residues. This chain's CDR3 is CASSAGGTEAFF. The CDR3 nucleotides read TGTGCCAGCAGTGCTGGAGGCACTGAAGCTTTCTTT.

V gene TRBV19 combines with J gene TRBJ2-2; the match to TRBD2 covers 7 bases. Germline CDR1 and CDR2: LNHDA and SQIVND (reference sequence). This CDR3 spans 17 amino acids. With V trimmed by 4 bases and J by 3 bases, 11 bases remained unmatched. CDR3 region: CASSKGRASGYTGELFF. In nucleotides, the CDR3 is TGTGCCAGTAGTAAGGGGAGGGCTAGCGGATACACCGGGGAGCTGTTTTTT.

The rearrangement uses TRBV7-3 and TRBJ2-2, with TRBD2 identical over 16 bases. This CDR3 is built from 17 residues. Per germline, CDR1 SGHTA and CDR2 FQGTGA. V dropped 5 bases and J dropped 7; count of bases not matched to a gene: 7. CDR3 nucleotides: TGTGCCAGCAGCCGGGGACTAGCGGGGGGGCCAGGCGGGGAGCTGTTTTTT. Protein product: CASSRGLAGGPGGELFF.